This TCR beta chain was identified in a study of CD8+CD57+ T cells in acquired aplastic anemia. All patients picked for sequencing had shown, by flow cytometry, an expansion of CD8+CD57+ cells. The template for TCR beta VDJ and CDR3 sequence profiling was genomic DNA. TCRdb re-called the reads with MiXCR, one entry per CDR3 protein. The sample gives around 200,000 distinct CDR3 sequences, around half of which show up once; around a tenth is in the top ten. As regards this clonotype: Its specificity is not known.

Whole-study findings and limits: Patients and controls had CD8+ Simpson's diversity values that were not significantly distinct. Overlap between patients and controls comprised 25 to 35 CD8+ CDR3 sequences.

Material: sorted CD4+, CD8+, or CD8+CD57+ T cells (not recorded which) from PBMCs. This receptor was identified in a human donor with aplastic anemia.

CDR3 residues: CASSFSGALGSGYTF. The CDR3 nucleotides read TGTGCCAGCAGTTTTTCCGGGGCCCTAGGCTCTGGCTACACCTTC. V is TRBV25-1 and J is TRBJ1-2, with D perhaps TRBD1 (5 bases). The CDR3 runs to 15 residues. V was trimmed by 5 bases and J by 7 bases, leaving 20 bases between them. Germline V CDR1 and CDR2: MGHDK, SYGVNS.